This T cell receptor (beta chain) was captured in a study of T cell responses to AZD1222 COVID-19 vaccine. CDR3 length equals 14 residues. The V gene end was trimmed by 2 bases and the J gene end by 7 bases; junction bases not matched to a gene: 2. CDR1 is SGHTA, CDR2 FQGNSA, per germline. The assay was immunoSEQ multiplex PCR, and TCRdb's table has in-frame clones only and misses some. Of about 120,000 clones listed, 88% are singletons. The chain couples TRBV7-2 to TRBJ2-1; the match to TRBD2 covers 10 bases. The source was peripheral blood, collected on day 0 of AZD1222 vaccination. The TCR comes from an adult in good health. The CDR3 spells CASSLQAGGNEQFF. CDR3 DNA sequence: TGTGCCAGCAGCTTACAAGCGGGGGGGAATGAGCAGTTCTTC.